The 23 T cell receptor beta chains listed next were all sequenced from one sample in a study of cytomegalovirus exposure and HLA in healthy donors. The PCR employed 60 Vbeta primers together with 13 Jbeta primers. This table comes from immunoSEQ multiplex PCR, and its TCRdb copy is limited to in-frame clones, with some not included. Among roughly 100,000 clones listed, less than 10% were seen once. The specimen was PBMCs. The source is a man between 45 and 60 years old in good health and CMV-seropositive.

This clone was observed a handful of times. The chain recombines TRBV9 with TRBJ2-3; D perhaps matches TRBD2 (6 bases). Germline loops: CDR1 SGDLS, CDR2 YYNGEE. Deletions cut 0 bases from V and 2 bases from J, with 10 bases between. The CDR3 has 15 amino acids. The CDR3 sequence is CASSVVSGPTDTQYF. Here the CDR3 DNA reads TGTGCCAGCAGCGTAGTTAGCGGACCCACAGATACGCAGTATTTT.

The chain uses TRBV15 and TRBJ2-7, with 12 bases fitting TRBD2. Germline V CDR1 and CDR2: LNHNV, YYDKDF (reference sequence). After removal of 0 bases from V and 7 bases from J, the junction contained 4 bases not matched to a gene. The CDR3 contains 15 residues. The CDR3 region has the DNA TGTGCCACCAGCAGAGATCGACTAGCGGGAGCAGAGCAGTACTTC. It translates to CATSRDRLAGAEQYF.

Only a few counts were recorded for this clone. Written as DNA, the CDR3 is TGCGCCAGCAGCTTGGGACTAGCGGGTAACACAGATACGCAGTATTTT. Amino acid sequence: CASSLGLAGNTDTQYF. The rearrangement uses TRBV5-1 and TRBJ2-3, with TRBD2 matching over 10 bases. J was trimmed by 2 bases and V by 0 bases; bases with no gene match: 3. Per germline, CDR1 SGHRS and CDR2 YFSETQ. This CDR3 has 16 residues. Variable domain in full (rest from reference TRBV5-1 and TRBJ2-3): KAGVTQTPRYLIKTRGQQVTLSCSPISGHRSVSWYQQTPGQGLQFLFEYFSETQRNKGNFPGRFSGRQFSNSRSEMNVSTLELGDSALYLCASSLGLAGNTDTQYFGPGTRLTVL.

The rearrangement uses TRBV19 and TRBJ2-5, with a possible D match to TRBD2 (6 bases). Germline loops: CDR1 LNHDA, CDR2 SQIVND (reference sequence). This CDR3 is built from 17 residues. The ends were cut back, 3 bases at V and 0 bases at J, with 17 bases in the middle. The CDR3 DNA sequence: TGTGCCAGTAGTATCTTCTGGGGCGGGGAGGACCAAGAGACCCAGTACTTC. Amino acids: CASSIFWGGEDQETQYF.

V gene TRBV5-1 combines with J gene TRBJ1-1; 7 positions match TRBD1. J gave up 3 bases and V 3 bases, and 5 bases lay outside the gene matches. The length of the CDR3 is 14 residues. Germline V CDR1 and CDR2: SGHRS, YFSETQ. The CDR3 DNA is TGCGCCAGCAGCTCAGCAGGGGGTTACACTGAAGCTTTCTTT. The encoded protein is CASSSAGGYTEAFF.

This clone appeared a few times. The chain joins TRBV7-9 to TRBJ2-2; D is ambiguous. Trimming left V 1 base short and J 1 base short, with 7 bases between. CDR1 and CDR2 from the germline V gene are SEHNR and FQNEAQ (reference sequence). The CDR3 extends over 15 amino acids. DNA for the CDR3: TGTGCCAGCAGCTTAGAACAGTGGAACACCGGGGAGCTGTTTTTT. Protein product: CASSLEQWNTGELFF. The whole variable domain, remainder taken from reference TRBV7-9 and TRBJ2-2, is DTGVSQNPRHKITKRGQNVTFRCDPISEHNRLYWYRQTLGQGPEFLTYFQNEAQLEKSRLLSDRFSAERPKGSFSTLEIQRTEQGDSAMYLCASSLEQWNTGELFFGEGSRLTVL.

This clone was detected a few times. The V and J genes are TRBV25-1 and TRBJ1-5; 9 positions agree with TRBD1. The junction had 3 bases not matched to a gene; V was cut back by 6 bases and J by 3 bases. Germline CDR1 is MGHDK and CDR2 is SYGVNS. There are 14 residues in the CDR3. CDR3 sequence reads: CASRGQGDNQPQHF. The CDR3 nucleotides read TGTGCCAGCAGGGGACAGGGAGACAATCAGCCCCAGCATTTT.

This clone has more than one count but fewer than ten. The J gene is TRBJ1-4, the V gene TRBV4-1, with D possibly TRBD1 on 6 matching bases. Per the germline V gene, CDR1 is MGHRA and CDR2 is YSYEKL. Deletions cut 1 base from V and 8 bases from J, with 14 bases between. The CDR3 is 15 amino acids. The CDR3 is CASSQVRQVSEKLFF. CDR3 bases: TGCGCCAGCAGCCAAGTAAGACAGGTTTCGGAAAAACTGTTTTTT.

The rearrangement uses TRBV10-1 and TRBJ2-2, with 7 bases matching TRBD1. Per the germline V gene, CDR1 is WNHNN and CDR2 is SYGVQD (reference sequence). The CDR3 covers 14 residues. With V trimmed by 7 bases and J by 2 bases, 4 bases remained unmatched. This CDR3 is CASKGAANTGELFF. The CDR3 bases are TGCGCCAGCAAGGGGGCAGCTAACACCGGGGAGCTGTTTTTT.

In this sample, this clone turned up a few times. The rearrangement uses TRBV29-1 and TRBJ2-5; D may be TRBD2 (8 bases). This CDR3 region has 15 residues. V was pared by 5 bases and J by 4 bases, with 20 bases between. Germline CDR1 reads SQVTM; CDR2 reads ANQGSEA. The CDR3 protein is CSVPTVREGAETQYF. In DNA form, the CDR3 reads TGCAGCGTTCCGACGGTACGGGAGGGGGCAGAGACCCAGTACTTC.

The genes are TRBV28 and TRBJ2-1, with D perhaps matching TRBD2 (6 bases). The CDR3 has 15 amino acids. Germline V gene sequence: CDR1 MDHEN, CDR2 SYDVKM. Trimming pared 2 bases from V and 8 bases from J, leaving 16 bases between. The CDR3 DNA reads TGTGCCAGCAGTTTAAGGGCTCGGAGGGCTTATGAGCAGTTCTTC. It translates to CASSLRARRAYEQFF.

This chain connects TRBV6-5 to TRBJ2-7, with D uncertain. The CDR3 has 15 amino acids. Germline values: CDR1 MNHEY, CDR2 SVGAGI. V dropped 2 bases and J dropped 5 bases, with 16 bases sitting between them. Written as DNA, the CDR3 is TGTGCCAGCAGTTACACGGCGGAGTCTCCCCACGAGCAGTACTTC. It specifies CASSYTAESPHEQYF.

The chain has TRBV28 and TRBJ1-2; 8 positions match TRBD1. The CDR3 length is 13 residues. The ends lost 8 bases at V and 6 bases at J; junction bases unmatched: 8. Germline CDR1 and CDR2: MDHEN and SYDVKM. CDR3 nucleotides: TGTGCCAGCGGACGAACAGGGGGGGATGGCTACACCTTC. This gives the protein CASGRTGGDGYTF.

V gene TRBV28 combines with J gene TRBJ2-2, with 8 bases that match TRBD1. Looked up from germline, CDR1 is MDHEN and CDR2 is SYDVKM. The CDR3 has 15 residues. V lost 6 bases to trimming and J lost 4 bases; unmatched junction nucleotides: 7. This CDR3 is CASSPSGQGTGELFF. The CDR3 coding sequence is TGTGCCAGCAGCCCCTCCGGACAGGGCACCGGGGAGCTGTTTTTT.

V gene TRBV28 combines with J gene TRBJ1-2; 8 bases agree with TRBD1. The ends lost 6 bases at V and 4 bases at J; junction bases unmatched: 7. Germline V gives CDR1 MDHEN, CDR2 SYDVKM. The CDR3 is 14 residues long. CDR3 nucleotides: TGTGCCAGCAGCTCCGGGACAGGAGTCTATGGCTACACCTTC. Protein product: CASSSGTGVYGYTF.

This clone was seen more than once but under ten times. The chain joins TRBV28 to TRBJ2-7; 9 positions match TRBD1. Looked up from germline, CDR1 is MDHEN and CDR2 is SYDVKM. The V gene end was trimmed by 8 bases and the J gene end by 7 bases; junction bases not matched to a gene: 6. This CDR3 region has 12 residues. In DNA form, the CDR3 reads TGTGCCAGCGGGGACAGGGTAAGGGAGCAGTACTTC. Translating it yields CASGDRVREQYF.

This rearrangement joins TRBV28 to TRBJ2-3; D is possibly TRBD1 (6 bases). The CDR3 spans 15 residues. V was clipped by 5 bases and J by 3 bases, with 15 bases between them. CDR1 and CDR2 (germline): MDHEN, SYDVKM. The CDR3 protein is CASSPGVRGTDTQYF. The CDR3 region has the DNA TGTGCCAGCAGTCCAGGGGTCAGGGGTACAGATACGCAGTATTTT.

A few counts support this clone. This chain joins TRBV19 and TRBJ1-1; tentative D call: TRBD1 (5 bases). The CDR3 has 15 residues. Between the trimmed V and J ends, which lost 1 base and 3 bases, there was a span of 12 bases. The germline gives CDR1 LNHDA, CDR2 SQIVND (reference sequence). Written as DNA, the CDR3 is TGTGCCAGTAGTATAGGGGGCGCATCGGACACTGAAGCTTTCTTT. As protein: CASSIGGASDTEAFF. The complete variable domain, with remaining parts taken from reference TRBV19 and TRBJ1-1, reads DGGITQSPKYLFRKEGQNVTLSCEQNLNHDAMYWYRQDPGQGLRLIYYSQIVNDFQKGDIAEGYSVSREKKESFPLTVTSAQKNPTAFYLCASSIGGASDTEAFFGQGTRLTVV.

This rearrangement joins TRBV18 to TRBJ2-7; possibly TRBD1 for D (5 bases). V gave up 6 bases and J gave up 6 bases, with 15 bases separating them. This CDR3 has 13 amino acids. Germline lookup yields CDR1 KGHSH and CDR2 LQKENI. CDR3 in amino acids: CASSQGIGAEQYF. CDR3 DNA sequence: TGTGCCAGCTCCCAAGGGATAGGGGCCGAGCAGTACTTC.

The chain employs TRBV6-1 and TRBJ1-1; D gene ambiguous. The germline V gene has CDR1 MNHNS and CDR2 SASEGT. The CDR3 is made up of 11 amino acids. V dropped 7 bases and J dropped 10 bases, with 13 bases sitting between them. The CDR3 loop reads CASTGPGGAFF. CDR3 in DNA: TGTGCCAGCACCGGCCCGGGTGGAGCTTTCTTT.

This clone was observed a few times. The chain couples TRBV28 to TRBJ1-1; D may be TRBD1 (5 bases). This CDR3 has 14 residues. Germline loops: CDR1 MDHEN, CDR2 SYDVKM. V was clipped by 2 bases and J by 2 bases, with 9 bases between them. Here the CDR3 reads CASSLPGGNTEAFF. The CDR3 DNA follows: TGTGCCAGCAGTTTACCCGGGGGTAACACTGAAGCTTTCTTT.

This rearrangement joins TRBV2 to TRBJ1-2; 7 bases match TRBD1. CDR1 and CDR2 from the germline V gene are SNHLY and FYNNEI. Trimming took 11 bases from V and 6 from J; bases not matched to a gene: 15. The CDR3 is made up of 14 amino acids. This CDR3 reads CAGKMTGSTNGYTF. The CDR3 coding sequence is TGTGCCGGGAAGATGACAGGGTCTACGAATGGCTACACCTTC. The full variable domain, with the rest looked up from reference TRBV2 and TRBJ1-2, is EPEVTQTPSHQVTQMGQEVILRCVPISNHLYFYWYRQILGQKVEFLVSFYNNEISEKSEIFDDQFSVERPDGSNFTLKIRSTKLEDSAMYFCAGKMTGSTNGYTFGSGTRLTVV.

The chain uses TRBV7-2 and TRBJ2-5, with 14 bases lining up with TRBD2. Germline lookup yields CDR1 SGHTA and CDR2 FQGNSA. This CDR3 has 15 residues. The ends lost 2 bases at V and 5 bases at J; junction bases unmatched: 1. Here the CDR3 DNA reads TGTGCCAGCAGCTTAAGACTAGCGGGAGGGGAGACCCAGTACTTC. It codes for CASSLRLAGGETQYF.